This is a list of T cell receptor beta chains from one sample in a study of T-cell reconstitution after alpha-beta-depleted transplantation in children. TCRdb analysed the PCR reads with MiXCR anew, one entry per CDR3 protein. Of about 360,000 distinct CDR3 sequences listed, about an eighth are singletons. Sample: PBMCs, taken from the stem cell graft. These TCRs come from a human donor who donated a stem cell graft to a child with Fanconi anemia. Each CDR3 is given with its conserved first and last residue. The D gene is left open where the match is weak. Clone size appears in some rows only: once, few, many, or a class for an expanded clone.

DNA,CDR3,J,size,D,V
TGTGCCAGCAGTTCGGGTGACAGGGTGGCCGGGGAGCTGTTTTTT,CASSSGDRVAGELFF,TRBJ2-2,few,TRBD1,TRBV12-3/TRBV12-4
TGTGCCAGCAGCCCACCTGGGGGACGAAACACCGGGGAGCTGTTTTTT,CASSPPGGRNTGELFF,TRBJ2-2,many,-,TRBV5-6
TGCAGTGCAGGGGTTCTAGACAGGGGTTACAATGAGCAGTTCTTC,CSAGVLDRGYNEQFF,TRBJ2-1,many,TRBD1,TRBV20-1
TGCGCCAGCAGTGCTCTCAATGAGCAGTTCTTC,CASSALNEQFF,TRBJ2-1,medium-sized,-,TRBV10-2
TGCGCCTCAACCCCCGGGACAGGGACCGGGGAGCTGTTTTTT,CASTPGTGTGELFF,TRBJ2-2,few,TRBD1,TRBV5-1
TGTGCCAGCAGTGAGGGCGTTAATTCACCCCTCCACTTT,CASSEGVNSPLHF,TRBJ1-6,-,-,TRBV2
TGCGCCAGCAGCCAAGGAGGCTTAGAGAGTGGTACGCAGTATTTT,CASSQGGLESGTQYF,TRBJ2-3,few,-,TRBV4-3
TGTGCCAGCAGTTTAAGCCGGTTCCAAGAGACCCAGTACTTC,CASSLSRFQETQYF,TRBJ2-5,once,-,TRBV12-3/TRBV12-4
TGTGCCAGCAGCGTATACTCGAACACCGGGGAGCTGTTTTTT,CASSVYSNTGELFF,TRBJ2-2,-,-,TRBV9
TGTGCCAGCAGCCAAGATAGACAGAATCCTACCGGGGAGCTGTTTTTT,CASSQDRQNPTGELFF,TRBJ2-2,-,-,TRBV3-1
TGTGCCAGCAGCTTAGAGTGGGGGCTGAACACTGAAGCTTTCTTT,CASSLEWGLNTEAFF,TRBJ1-1,few,-,TRBV11-2
TGTGCCAGCAGCTTACCCCGGACAGACACTGAAGCTTTCTTT,CASSLPRTDTEAFF,TRBJ1-1,-,-,TRBV7-9
TGTGCCAGCAGTTTGGAGCTAGGGACTAGCCCTAGCACAGATACGCAGTATTTT,CASSLELGTSPSTDTQYF,TRBJ2-3,-,TRBD2,TRBV6-2/TRBV6-3
TGTGCCAGCAGCTTAGTTCTGGGACAGGGCAGTAATCAGCCCCAGCATTTT,CASSLVLGQGSNQPQHF,TRBJ1-5,-,TRBD1,TRBV7-9
TGTGCCAGCAGTCTCCTCGAGGGGCAGCCCCAGCATTTT,CASSLLEGQPQHF,TRBJ1-5,many,-,TRBV12-3/TRBV12-4
TGTGCCAGCAGCTCCCAGGACTTCTATGGCTACACCTTC,CASSSQDFYGYTF,TRBJ1-2,-,-,TRBV11-2
TGTGCCAGCAGGGCCGGGACAAATTACAATCAGCCCCAGCATTTT,CASRAGTNYNQPQHF,TRBJ1-5,-,-,TRBV27
TGTGCCAGCACGGGGGGGGCGGACAGGTTCGATGAGCAGTTCTTC,CASTGGADRFDEQFF,TRBJ2-1,-,-,TRBV2
TGCGCCAGCAGCCAAGATCTGAGCGGGGGCCACACCTTC,CASSQDLSGGHTF,TRBJ1-2,-,-,TRBV4-3
TGCAGCGTTGAAGATCTTTACGAGCAGTACTTC,CSVEDLYEQYF,TRBJ2-7,many,-,TRBV29-1
TGTGCCAGCAGCCAAGAAAAGGACATTCAGTACTTC,CASSQEKDIQYF,TRBJ2-4,-,-,TRBV4-2
TGCAGTGCTAGCAGTCCCCACGTGGGGGGAACGGTCGAGCAGTACTTC,CSASSPHVGGTVEQYF,TRBJ2-7,medium-sized,-,TRBV20-1
TGTGCCAGCAGTTACTCGATAGCGGGGGGTGTCAATGAGCAGTTCTTC,CASSYSIAGGVNEQFF,TRBJ2-1,-,TRBD2,TRBV6-5
TGCAGCTCCACAGGGGAGGGAGGCTACACCTTC,CSSTGEGGYTF,TRBJ1-2,-,TRBD1,TRBV29-1